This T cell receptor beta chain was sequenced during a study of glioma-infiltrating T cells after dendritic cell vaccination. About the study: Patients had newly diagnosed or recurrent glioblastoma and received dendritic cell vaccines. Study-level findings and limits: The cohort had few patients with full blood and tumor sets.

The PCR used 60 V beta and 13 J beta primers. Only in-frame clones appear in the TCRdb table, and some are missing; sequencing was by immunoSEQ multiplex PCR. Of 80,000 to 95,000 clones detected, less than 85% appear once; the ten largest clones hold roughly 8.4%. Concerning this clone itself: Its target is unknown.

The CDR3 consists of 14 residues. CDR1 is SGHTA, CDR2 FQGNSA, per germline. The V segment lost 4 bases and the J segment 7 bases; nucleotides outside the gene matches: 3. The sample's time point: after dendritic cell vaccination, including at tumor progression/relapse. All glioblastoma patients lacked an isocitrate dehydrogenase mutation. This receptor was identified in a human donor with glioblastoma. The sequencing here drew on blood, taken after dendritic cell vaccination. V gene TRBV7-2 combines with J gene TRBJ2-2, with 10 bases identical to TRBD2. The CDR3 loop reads CASSSSGGNGELFF. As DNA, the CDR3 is TGTGCCAGCAGCTCTAGCGGGGGTAACGGGGAGCTGTTTTTT. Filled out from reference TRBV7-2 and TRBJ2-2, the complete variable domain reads GAGVSQSPSNKVTEKGKDVELRCDPISGHTALYWYRQSLGQGLEFLIYFQGNSAPDKSGLPSDRFSAERTGGSVSTLTIQRTQQEDSAVYLCASSSSGGNGELFFGEGSRLTVL.